These 5 T cell receptor beta chains originate from one sample sequenced in a study of cytomegalovirus exposure and HLA in healthy donors. The primer mix had 60 Vbeta and 13 Jbeta primers. Here immunoSEQ multiplex PCR was the method, and the copy in TCRdb shows in-frame clones only, minus some. In the table there are 100,000 to 150,000 clones, approximately 84% of which are singletons. What was sequenced was PBMCs. The receptors were gathered from a boy aged 2 to 10 in good health and CMV-seronegative.

The rearrangement links TRBV5-4 to TRBJ1-2; 8 nucleotides align to TRBD1. The CDR3 length is 13 residues. Germline loops: CDR1 SGHNT, CDR2 YYREEE (reference sequence). V trimming: 3 bases; J trimming: 7 bases; junction bases outside the gene matches: 5. CDR3 region: CASSSDRAGGYTF. DNA for the CDR3: TGTGCCAGCAGCTCGGACAGGGCGGGTGGCTACACCTTC.

The CDR3 loop is CASSYSGGGTEAFF. As DNA, the CDR3 is TGTGCCAGCAGTTACTCCGGGGGGGGCACTGAAGCTTTCTTT. V gene TRBV6-5 combines with J gene TRBJ1-1; D might be TRBD1 (5 bases). The V gene lost 0 bases and the J gene lost 4 bases, with 9 bases spanning the gap. The length of the CDR3 is 14 residues. Germline values: CDR1 MNHEY, CDR2 SVGAGI.

This clone was found a few times. This chain joins TRBV30 and TRBJ1-5, with a weak D call TRBD1 (5 bases). Deletions cut 1 base from V and 3 bases from J, with 7 bases between. The CDR3 spans 13 residues. Per germline, CDR1 GTSNPN and CDR2 SVGIG (reference sequence). The CDR3 nucleotides are TGTGCCTGGAGTGGGGGCTACAATCAGCCCCAGCATTTT. Translation gives CAWSGGYNQPQHF.

The chain joins TRBV13 to TRBJ2-1; D is unclear. V lost 5 bases to trimming and J lost 0 bases, with 14 bases between them. This CDR3 region has 16 residues. Germline-derived CDR1 and CDR2 are PRHDT and FYEKMQ (reference sequence). CDR3 in DNA: TGTGCCAGCAGCCTCCGAACCCTAAGCTCCTACAATGAGCAGTTCTTC. Translation gives CASSLRTLSSYNEQFF.

The CDR3 here is CATGLRHRTEAFF. The CDR3 nucleotides read TGTGCCACGGGGTTACGGCACCGGACTGAAGCTTTCTTT. The V call is TRBV6-5, the J call TRBJ1-1; D gene uncertain. Between the trimmed V and J ends, which lost 10 bases and 5 bases, there was a span of 17 bases. This CDR3 comprises 13 residues. Germline CDR1 reads MNHEY; CDR2 reads SVGAGI.